The 4 T cell receptor beta chains presented below share a single source sample, sequenced in a study of T cells after yellow fever vaccination (dated by TCRdb to between 2018 and 2021). The protocol used for the library was 5' RACE. This sample was sequenced with an Illumina NovaSeq 6000. TCRdb reprocessing: public reads trimmed at Q25 with fastp, clones called with MiXCR, in-frame beta chains kept. One record per CDR3 amino acid sequence lists the most common genes and DNA. This sample gives hundreds of thousands of distinct CDR3 sequences in total; more than 3% of them show up just once. The ten largest clonotypes hold roughly a quarter of the sample. In the paper's terms, the treatment or condition label means: live attenuated yellow fever vaccine strain. Sequences were derived from PBMCs, sampled on the day of the yellow fever booster vaccination. The receptors shown here come from a man between 18 and 35 years old who received the YFV17D yellow fever vaccine.

Ten or more counts support this clonotype. The chain links TRBV12-5 to TRBJ2-2; 11 bases match TRBD2. CDR1 LGHNT and CDR2 FRNRAP come from the germline V gene. Losses at the gene ends were 11 bases for V and 5 bases for J; bases not matched to a gene: 10. The CDR3 length is 15 residues. The CDR3 DNA follows: TGTGCTTGTAGCGGGGGGGCCCTAAGGACCGGGGAGCTGTTTTTT. Protein sequence: CACSGGALRTGELFF.

The chain links TRBV2 to TRBJ1-2, with unresolved D. Looked up from germline, CDR1 is SNHLY and CDR2 is FYNNEI. This CDR3 region has 11 residues. Trimming left V 5 bases short and J 8 bases short, with 9 bases between. CDR3 nucleotides: TGTGCCAGCAGTATTCGGGGAGGCTACACCTTC. Amino acids: CASSIRGGYTF.

The chain has TRBV6-2 or TRBV6-3 and TRBJ2-7; 9 nucleotides align to TRBD1. CDR3 length: 17 amino acids. The V gene's germline CDR1 is MNHEY and CDR2 SVGEGT. The V and J ends lost 2 bases and 1 base, in that order; junction bases with no gene match: 9. Here the CDR3 DNA reads TGTGCCAGCAGTTACCCTGGACAGGGGTTTTTATCCTACGAGCAGTACTTC. As protein: CASSYPGQGFLSYEQYF.

This clonotype was seen only a few times. The chain is built from TRBV5-1 and TRBJ1-5, with a possible D match to TRBD1 (6 bases). Trimming removed 0 bases at V and 7 bases at J, with 14 bases between. This CDR3 has 15 residues. The germline V gene encodes CDR1 SGHRS and CDR2 YFSETQ. The CDR3: CASSLVGARGQPQHF. In DNA, the CDR3 is TGCGCCAGCAGCTTGGTGGGGGCGCGAGGCCAGCCCCAGCATTTT.